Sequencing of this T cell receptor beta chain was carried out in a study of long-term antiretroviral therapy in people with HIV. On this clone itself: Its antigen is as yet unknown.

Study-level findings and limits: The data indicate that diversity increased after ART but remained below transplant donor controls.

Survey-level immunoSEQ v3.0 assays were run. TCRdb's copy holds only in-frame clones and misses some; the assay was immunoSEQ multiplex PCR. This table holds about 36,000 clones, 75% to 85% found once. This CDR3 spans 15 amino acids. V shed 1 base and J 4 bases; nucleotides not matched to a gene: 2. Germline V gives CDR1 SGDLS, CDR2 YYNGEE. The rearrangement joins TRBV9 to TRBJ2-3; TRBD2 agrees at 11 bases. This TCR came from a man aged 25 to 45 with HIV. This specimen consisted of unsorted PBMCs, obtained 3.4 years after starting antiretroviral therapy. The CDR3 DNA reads TGTGCCAGCAGCGTAACTAGCGGGAGTGCAGATACGCAGTATTTT. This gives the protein CASSVTSGSADTQYF.